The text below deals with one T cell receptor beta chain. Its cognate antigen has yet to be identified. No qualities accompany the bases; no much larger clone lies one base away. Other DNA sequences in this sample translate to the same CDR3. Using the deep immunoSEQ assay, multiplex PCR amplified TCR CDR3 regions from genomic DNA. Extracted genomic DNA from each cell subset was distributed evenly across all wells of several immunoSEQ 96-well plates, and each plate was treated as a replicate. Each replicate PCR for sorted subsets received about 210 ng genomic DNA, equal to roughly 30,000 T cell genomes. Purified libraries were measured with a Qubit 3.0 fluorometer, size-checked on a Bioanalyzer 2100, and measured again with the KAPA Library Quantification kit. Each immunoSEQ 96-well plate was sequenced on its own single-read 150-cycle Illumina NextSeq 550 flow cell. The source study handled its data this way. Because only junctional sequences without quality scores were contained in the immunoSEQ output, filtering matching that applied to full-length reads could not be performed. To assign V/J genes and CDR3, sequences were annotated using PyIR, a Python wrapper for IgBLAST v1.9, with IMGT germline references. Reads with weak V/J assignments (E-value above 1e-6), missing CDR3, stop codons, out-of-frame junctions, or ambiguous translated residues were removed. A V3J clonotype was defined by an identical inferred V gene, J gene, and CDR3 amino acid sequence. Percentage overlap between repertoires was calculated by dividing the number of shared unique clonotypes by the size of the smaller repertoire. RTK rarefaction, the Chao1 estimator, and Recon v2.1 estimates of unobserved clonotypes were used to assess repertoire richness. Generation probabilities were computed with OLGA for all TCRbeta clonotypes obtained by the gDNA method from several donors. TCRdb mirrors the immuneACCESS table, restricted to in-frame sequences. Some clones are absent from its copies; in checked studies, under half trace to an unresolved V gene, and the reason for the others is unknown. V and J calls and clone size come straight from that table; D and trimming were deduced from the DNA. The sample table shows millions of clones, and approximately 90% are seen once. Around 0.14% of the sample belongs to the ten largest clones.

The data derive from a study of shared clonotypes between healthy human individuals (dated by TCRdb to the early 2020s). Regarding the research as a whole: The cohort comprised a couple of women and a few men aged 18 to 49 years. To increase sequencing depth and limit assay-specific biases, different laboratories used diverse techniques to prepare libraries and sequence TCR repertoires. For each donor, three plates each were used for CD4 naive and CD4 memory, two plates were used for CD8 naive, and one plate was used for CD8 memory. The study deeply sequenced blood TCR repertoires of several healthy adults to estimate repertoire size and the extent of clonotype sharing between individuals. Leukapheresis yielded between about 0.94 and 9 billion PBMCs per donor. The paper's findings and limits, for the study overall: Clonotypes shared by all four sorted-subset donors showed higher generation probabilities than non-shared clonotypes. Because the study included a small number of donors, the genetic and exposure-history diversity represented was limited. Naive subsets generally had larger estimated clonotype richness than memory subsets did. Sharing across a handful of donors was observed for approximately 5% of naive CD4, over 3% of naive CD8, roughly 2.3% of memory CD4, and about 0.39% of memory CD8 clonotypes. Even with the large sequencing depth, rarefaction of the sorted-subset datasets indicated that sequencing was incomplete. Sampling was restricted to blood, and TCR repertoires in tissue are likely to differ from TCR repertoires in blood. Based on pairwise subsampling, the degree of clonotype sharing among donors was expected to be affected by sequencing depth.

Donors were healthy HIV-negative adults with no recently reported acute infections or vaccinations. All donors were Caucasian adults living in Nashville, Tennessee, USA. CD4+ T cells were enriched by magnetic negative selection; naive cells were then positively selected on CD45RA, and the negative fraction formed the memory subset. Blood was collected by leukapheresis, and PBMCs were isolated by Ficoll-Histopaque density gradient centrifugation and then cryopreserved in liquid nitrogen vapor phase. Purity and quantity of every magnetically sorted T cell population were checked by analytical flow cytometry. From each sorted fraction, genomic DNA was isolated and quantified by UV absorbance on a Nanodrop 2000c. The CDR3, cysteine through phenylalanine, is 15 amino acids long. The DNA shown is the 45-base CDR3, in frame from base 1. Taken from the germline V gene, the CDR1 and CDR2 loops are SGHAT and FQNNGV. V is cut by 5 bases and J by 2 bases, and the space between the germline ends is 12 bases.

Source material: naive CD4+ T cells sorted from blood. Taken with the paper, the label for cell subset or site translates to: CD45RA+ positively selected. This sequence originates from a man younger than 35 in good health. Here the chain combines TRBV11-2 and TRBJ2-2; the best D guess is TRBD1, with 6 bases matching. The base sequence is TGTGCCAGCAGCGAAAGGGGGACCAACACCGGGGAGCTGTTTTTT. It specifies CASSERGTNTGELFF. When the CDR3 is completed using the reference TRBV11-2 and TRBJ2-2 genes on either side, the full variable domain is EAGVAQSPRYKIIEKRQSVAFWCNPISGHATLYWYQQILGQGPKLLIQFQNNGVVDDSQLPKDRFSAERLKGVDSTLKIQPAKLEDSAVYLCASSERGTNTGELFFGEGSRLTVL.